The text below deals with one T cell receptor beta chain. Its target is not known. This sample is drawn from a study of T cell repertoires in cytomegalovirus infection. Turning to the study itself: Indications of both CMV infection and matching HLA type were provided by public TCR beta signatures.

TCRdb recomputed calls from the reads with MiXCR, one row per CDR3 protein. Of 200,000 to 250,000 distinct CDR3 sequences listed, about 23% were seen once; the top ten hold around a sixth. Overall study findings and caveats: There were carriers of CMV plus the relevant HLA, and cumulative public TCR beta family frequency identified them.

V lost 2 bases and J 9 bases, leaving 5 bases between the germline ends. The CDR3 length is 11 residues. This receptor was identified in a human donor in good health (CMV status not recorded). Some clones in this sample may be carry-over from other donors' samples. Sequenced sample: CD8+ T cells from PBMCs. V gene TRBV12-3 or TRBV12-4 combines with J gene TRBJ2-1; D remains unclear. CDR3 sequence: CASSLLGEQFF. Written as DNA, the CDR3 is TGTGCCAGCAGTTTACTGGGTGAGCAGTTCTTC.